This entry describes one TCR beta chain. Its target is unknown. Some clones are missing from TCRdb's copy, which holds only in-frame ones; the method was immunoSEQ multiplex PCR. The data contain roughly 14,000 clones, roughly 85% of them seen just once; the ten biggest clones take up 3.5% to 5%. These data belong to a study of T cell clonotyping in hematopoietic cell transplantation. The CDR3 contains 13 residues. The germline gives CDR1 SQVTM, CDR2 ANQGSEA. Trimming shortened V by 6 bases and J by 3 bases, and 13 bases separated the two germline ends. Regarding the study as a whole: Higher Inverse Simpson Index values in graft donor and pretransplant recipient predicted broader posttransplant TCR diversity. Recipient TCR diversity dropped after transplant; expanded clonotypes rose from day 30 to 180. Without cell sorting, CD4 versus CD8 contributions remain unresolved.

The sequencing sample was made of peripheral blood mononuclear cells. The source is a woman aged 40 to 50 in good health. Some clones in this sample may be carry-over from other donors' samples. The chain recombines TRBV29-1 with TRBJ2-3, with D maybe TRBD1 (6 bases). CDR3 nucleotide sequence: TGCAGCGTCGGCGACAGGAAGACAGATACGCAGTATTTT. Translating gives CSVGDRKTDTQYF.